The 23 T cell receptor beta chains presented below share a single source sample, sequenced in a study of blood T cell repertoires in COVID-19. Using immunoSEQ multiplex PCR, the repertoire was profiled, and TCRdb retains in-frame clones only, with some absent. Among 150,000 to 200,000 clones listed, 60% to 85% were seen once. Sequencing was performed on peripheral blood. These receptors all stem from a man between 65 and 80 years old with acute or convalescent COVID-19.

The rearrangement uses TRBV6-5 and TRBJ1-3, with TRBD1 as a possible D gene (5 bases). Germline values: CDR1 MNHEY, CDR2 SVGAGI. This CDR3 contains 15 residues. The germline V and J ends were trimmed by 2 bases and 0 bases, with 8 bases remaining between them. The chain's CDR3 is CASSYGGDSGNTIYF. The DNA for the CDR3 is TGTGCCAGCAGTTACGGGGGGGACTCTGGAAACACCATATATTTT.

V gene TRBV15 combines with J gene TRBJ1-6; 8 nucleotides match TRBD1. This CDR3 spans 16 amino acids. Germline trimming cut 5 bases from V and 8 bases from J; bases unmatched to any gene: 11. Germline V gene data show CDR1 as LNHNV and CDR2 as YYDKDF (reference sequence). The CDR3 nucleotides read TGTGCCACCAGCCGAAACCAGGGGGCTCGGGATTCACCCCTCCACTTT. Protein product: CATSRNQGARDSPLHF.

This clone has more than one count but fewer than ten. V is TRBV24-1 and J is TRBJ2-7; TRBD1 is a possible D gene (5 bases). This CDR3 contains 13 residues. Trimming took 3 bases from V and 2 from J, leaving 7 bases between them. CDR1 KGHDR and CDR2 SFDVKD come from the germline V gene. CDR3 loop: CATSDPRAYEQYF. CDR3 sequence (DNA): TGTGCCACCAGTGATCCCAGGGCCTACGAGCAGTACTTC.

This rearrangement joins TRBV6-5 to TRBJ1-2; 7 bases map to TRBD1. The V gene end was trimmed by 0 bases and the J gene end by 8 bases; junction bases not matched to a gene: 3. Germline V gives CDR1 MNHEY, CDR2 SVGAGI. The CDR3 loop spans 13 amino acids. CDR3 sequence: CASSYSTGTGYTF. DNA of the CDR3: TGTGCCAGCAGTTACTCGACAGGGACAGGCTACACCTTC.

The J gene is TRBJ2-5, the V gene TRBV3-1 (or the pseudogene TRBV3-2), with TRBD2 matching over 12 bases. The CDR3 length is 18 residues. Losses at the gene ends were 1 base for V and 2 bases for J; bases not matched to a gene: 8. Germline loops: CDR1 LGHDT, CDR2 YNNKEL (reference sequence). The CDR3 bases are TGTGCCAGCAGCCAAGTTCTAGCGGGGGGGCCGAGGCAAGAGACCCAGTACTTC. Residues: CASSQVLAGGPRQETQYF.

DNA for the CDR3: TGCGCCAGCAGCCAAGAGTGGACCGGGACAGGGTTCTCTGGGGCCAACGTCCTGACTTTC. It codes for CASSQEWTGTGFSGANVLTF. The chain combines TRBV4-3 with TRBJ2-6, with 9 bases fitting TRBD1. Germline V gene lookup returns CDR1 LGHNA and CDR2 YSLEER. The CDR3 spans 20 residues. J was trimmed by 0 bases and V by 0 bases; bases with no gene match: 9.

A few counts support this clone. The chain employs TRBV6-2 or TRBV6-3 and TRBJ2-7, with 7 bases fitting TRBD1. V shed 2 bases and J 2 bases; nucleotides not matched to a gene: 3. The germline V gene encodes CDR1 MNHEY and CDR2 SVGEGT. The CDR3 has 14 amino acids. The CDR3 nucleotides read TGTGCCAGCAGTTACGATGGGACAGCCTACGAGCAGTACTTC. Protein product: CASSYDGTAYEQYF.

The chain has TRBV6-2 or TRBV6-3 and TRBJ2-7, with TRBD2 matching 10 bases. CDR3 length equals 18 residues. Germline V gene lookup returns CDR1 MNHEY and CDR2 SVGEGT. V lost 0 bases, J lost 4 bases, and 12 bases stayed unmatched. The CDR3 protein is CASSYSGSLAGVQYEQYF. CDR3 nucleotide sequence: TGTGCCAGCAGTTACTCGGGTAGCCTAGCGGGAGTTCAGTACGAGCAGTACTTC.

This clone occurred once. The CDR3 DNA sequence: TGTGCCAGTAGTACCCGTGGGGGCCTAGCGGGAGGTGAGCAGTTCTTC. Its protein is CASSTRGGLAGGEQFF. The rearrangement links TRBV19 to TRBJ2-1; 11 positions agree with TRBD2. This CDR3 spans 16 amino acids. V lost 4 bases, J lost 9 bases, and 11 bases stayed unmatched. Germline CDR1 reads LNHDA; CDR2 reads SQIVND (reference sequence).

The CDR3, as DNA: TGCGCCAGCAGCCAAGATCTAGGCACCGGGGAGCTGTTTTTT. The encoded protein is CASSQDLGTGELFF. V usage is TRBV4-3 and J usage is TRBJ2-2, with no clear D. This CDR3 contains 14 residues. Germline CDR1 reads LGHNA; CDR2 reads YSLEER. V was pared by 0 bases and J by 4 bases, with 6 bases between.

The genes are TRBV27 and TRBJ2-7; unclear D gene. Trimming stripped 3 bases from V and 3 bases from J, with 12 bases between. This CDR3 region has 14 residues. CDR1 MNHEY and CDR2 SMNVEV come from the germline V gene (reference sequence). This chain's CDR3 is CASSFLGNSYEQYF. The CDR3 DNA reads as TGTGCCAGCAGTTTTCTTGGTAACAGCTACGAGCAGTACTTC.

This chain links TRBV29-1 with TRBJ2-2; D is perhaps TRBD1 (6 bases). There are 14 residues in the CDR3. V lost 7 bases to trimming and J lost 0 bases, with 12 bases between them. CDR1 and CDR2 (germline): SQVTM, ANQGSEA. DNA for the CDR3: TGCAGCGCAGCGGACAGCCCGAACACCGGGGAGCTGTTTTTT. Amino acids: CSAADSPNTGELFF.

This clone was picked up a small number of times. The J gene is TRBJ2-2, the V gene TRBV7-2, with D possibly matching TRBD2 (5 bases). Trimming cost V 3 bases and J 1 base, with 9 bases left between them. Germline V gene lookup returns CDR1 SGHTA and CDR2 FQGNSA. The CDR3 length is 15 residues. The CDR3 here is CASSLSRGNTGELFF. CDR3 sequence (DNA): TGTGCCAGCAGCTTGTCACGGGGGAACACCGGGGAGCTGTTTTTT.

This clone came up once. In nucleotides, the CDR3 is TGCGCCAGCAGCGGTTCCGGGACTAGCGGGGGGGCGGATGAGCAGTTCTTC. Its protein is CASSGSGTSGGADEQFF. V and J are TRBV5-1 and TRBJ2-1, with 16 bases that match TRBD2. There are 17 residues in the CDR3. After removal of 4 bases from V and 8 bases from J, the junction contained 9 bases not matched to a gene. Germline lookup yields CDR1 SGHRS and CDR2 YFSETQ. The full variable domain, in which reference TRBV5-1 and TRBJ2-1 provide the parts outside the CDR3, is KAGVTQTPRYLIKTRGQQVTLSCSPISGHRSVSWYQQTPGQGLQFLFEYFSETQRNKGNFPGRFSGRQFSNSRSEMNVSTLELGDSALYLCASSGSGTSGGADEQFFGPGTRLTVL.

This rearrangement joins TRBV12-3 or TRBV12-4 to TRBJ2-7; D is uncertain. The CDR3 sequence is 13 residues long. With 0 bases removed from V and 3 bases from J, the gap between germline ends came to 6 bases. CDR3 bases: TGTGCCAGCAGTTTAGCTACACGCTACGAGCAGTACTTC. Translated: CASSLATRYEQYF.

The chain combines TRBV19 with TRBJ2-1, with 14 bases aligning to TRBD2. This CDR3 spans 16 amino acids. V trimming: 4 bases; J trimming: 6 bases; junction bases outside the gene matches: 5. The germline V gene encodes CDR1 LNHDA and CDR2 SQIVND (reference sequence). The CDR3 reads CASSNTGTSGSNEQFF. The DNA of the CDR3 is TGTGCCAGTAGTAACACCGGGACTAGCGGGAGCAATGAGCAGTTCTTC.

This clone was observed a few times. The chain combines TRBV19 with TRBJ1-4, with D uncertain. This CDR3 is 13 amino acids long. The germline V and J ends were trimmed by 4 bases and 5 bases, with 8 bases remaining between them. Germline V gives CDR1 LNHDA, CDR2 SQIVND (reference sequence). The DNA for the CDR3 is TGTGCCAGTAGTACACGACAAAATGAAAAACTGTTTTTT. This codes for CASSTRQNEKLFF.

V usage is TRBV5-1 and J usage is TRBJ2-3; D is ambiguous. Germline V lookup: CDR1 SGHRS, CDR2 YFSETQ. The CDR3 has 12 residues. Deletions cut 1 base from V and 2 bases from J, with 2 bases between. The CDR3 here is CASSLHTDTQYF. CDR3 DNA sequence: TGCGCCAGCAGCTTGCACACAGATACGCAGTATTTT.

The V gene is TRBV19, the J gene TRBJ1-2; D is unresolved. The CDR3 length is 14 residues. The V gene's germline CDR1 is LNHDA and CDR2 SQIVND (reference sequence). Trimming took off 3 bases at V and 0 bases at J, with 8 bases between the two ends. The CDR3 here is CASSIWPANYGYTF. The CDR3 bases are TGTGCCAGTAGTATTTGGCCAGCTAACTATGGCTACACCTTC.

V is TRBV7-2 and J is TRBJ2-1; 16 bases line up with TRBD2. The germline gives CDR1 SGHTA, CDR2 FQGNSA. Trimming at V came to 0 bases and at J to 7 bases, leaving 9 bases not matched to a gene. This CDR3 contains 19 residues. DNA of the CDR3: TGTGCCAGCAGCTTAGCGCTCGGGACTAGCGGGGGGGCGACAAATGAGCAGTTCTTC. The encoded protein is CASSLALGTSGGATNEQFF.

The genes are TRBV13 and TRBJ2-1; possible D gene TRBD1, 6 bases. The CDR3 totals 15 residues. Trimming left V 5 bases short and J 3 bases short, with 14 bases between. Germline V gives CDR1 PRHDT, CDR2 FYEKMQ (reference sequence). CDR3 coding DNA: TGTGCCAGCAGCCTCCAGGGGAGAGTCTACAATGAGCAGTTCTTC. Translating it yields CASSLQGRVYNEQFF.

This sequence joins TRBV12-3 or TRBV12-4 and TRBJ1-1, with 7 bases fitting TRBD1. The CDR3 runs 12 residues. V lost 10 bases, J lost 7 bases, and 9 bases stayed unmatched. In nucleotides, the CDR3 is TGTGCCACCCAGGACAGGAACCTTGAAGCTTTCTTT. The encoded protein is CATQDRNLEAFF.

This clone was observed a few times. The rearrangement links TRBV28 to TRBJ1-5, with 8 bases aligning to TRBD1. J lost 5 bases, V lost 3 bases, and 6 bases had no gene match. Germline assignment: CDR1 MDHEN and CDR2 SYDVKM. CDR3 size: 15 residues. The CDR3 sequence is CASSFIGQGHQPQHF. CDR3 nucleotides: TGTGCCAGCAGTTTCATTGGACAGGGACATCAGCCCCAGCATTTT.